These T cell receptor beta chains were read from a single sample in a study of cytomegalovirus exposure and HLA in healthy donors. TCRdb keeps only in-frame clones here, not all; method: immunoSEQ multiplex PCR. The sample holds under 70,000 clones. The sequencing sample was made of PBMCs. The origin of the receptors is a man aged 50-59 years in good health and CMV-seropositive. Each CDR3 is given with its conserved first and last residue. D genes are given only for firm matches.

TRBD1,TRBJ2-4,TRBV6-5,TGTGCCAGCGGACGGACAGGGGATAGGAACATTCAGTACTTC,CASGRTGDRNIQYF
TRBD2,TRBJ2-5,TRBV29-1,TGCAGCGTCCCCTCGGGACTAGCGGGAGAGACCCAGTACTTC,CSVPSGLAGETQYF
.,TRBJ1-1,TRBV6-5,TGTGCCAGCAGCAGTACAGGGATTGAAGCTTTCTTT,CASSSTGIEAFF
TRBD1,TRBJ1-2,TRBV6-5,TGTGCCAGCAGTCACCCAGGGGGCTATGGCTACACCTTC,CASSHPGGYGYTF
.,TRBJ2-7,TRBV6-5,TGTGCCAGCAGTTCTCAGGGGAAGGGACCCTACGAGCAGTACTTC,CASSSQGKGPYEQYF
.,TRBJ1-2,TRBV6-5,TGTGCCAGCAGCCACCCTTTCGGGGGCTATGGCTACACCTTC,CASSHPFGGYGYTF
TRBD1,TRBJ2-2,TRBV29-1,TGCAGCGTTGAAGACGACAGGGGCACCGGGGAGCTGTTTTTT,CSVEDDRGTGELFF
TRBD1,TRBJ1-2,TRBV4-3,TGCGCCAGCAGCCAACAAATCGGGACAGGGGTCTATGGCTACACCTTC,CASSQQIGTGVYGYTF
TRBD2,TRBJ2-7,TRBV5-4,TGTGCCAGCAGCTTCGGCGGGAGAGTCAACGAGCAGTACTTC,CASSFGGRVNEQYF
.,TRBJ1-1,TRBV5-4,TGTGCCAGCAGCTGGGGGGGTGGGGTGTTGAACACTGAAGCTTTCTTT,CASSWGGGVLNTEAFF
TRBD1,TRBJ1-5,TRBV19,TGTGCCAGTAGCTGGGGACAGGGGGTCCAGCCCCAGCATTTT,CASSWGQGVQPQHF
TRBD1,TRBJ2-7,TRBV6-5,TGTGCCAGCAGTCTCTCGAGGACAGGGTCTTACGAGCAGTACTTC,CASSLSRTGSYEQYF
TRBD2,TRBJ2-5,TRBV30,TGTGCCGGGACCCCTAATAGCGGGGACGCAGAGAACCAGTACTTC,CAGTPNSGDAENQYF
.,TRBJ2-7,TRBV29-1,TGCAGCGTTGAAAGGGGGAGCTACGAGCAGTACTTC,CSVERGSYEQYF
.,TRBJ2-1,TRBV10-3,TGTGCCATCAGTGAATCCGGGAACTCCGACAATGAGCAGTTCTTC,CAISESGNSDNEQFF
TRBD1,TRBJ2-7,TRBV28,TGTGCCAGCAGTGCCTGGGACAGGGGATACTACGAGCAGTACTTC,CASSAWDRGYYEQYF
TRBD1,TRBJ2-2,TRBV29-1,TGCAGCGCCGGGACAGCTGACACCGGGGAGCTGTTTTTT,CSAGTADTGELFF
TRBD1,TRBJ1-1,TRBV19,TGTGCCAGTAGTATCCCGGACAGGAACGTGGTGAACACTGAAGCTTTCTTT,CASSIPDRNVVNTEAFF
.,TRBJ1-6,TRBV6-5,TGTGCCAGCAGTCCACCTGACAGGTTTCCCCTCCACTTT,CASSPPDRFPLHF
TRBD2,TRBJ2-1,TRBV7-2,TGTGCCAGCAGCTTCCCCAAGGGGACTAGCGGGGAGGGGCAGTTCTTC,CASSFPKGTSGEGQFF
TRBD2,TRBJ2-5,TRBV5-1,TGCGCCAGCAGCAAACCGGGACTAGCGGAGCAAGAGACCCAGTACTTC,CASSKPGLAEQETQYF
.,TRBJ2-1,TRBV30,TGTGCCTGGACCTCAAGTGCAGGGAGGTTCCAGCAGTTCTTC,CAWTSSAGRFQQFF
.,TRBJ1-5,TRBV6-5,TGTGCCAGCAGTTACTCGACGGGACAGCCCCAGCATTTT,CASSYSTGQPQHF
.,TRBJ1-1,TRBV5-1,TGCGCCAGCAGCTTGGGGGCACGGAACACTGAAGCTTTCTTT,CASSLGARNTEAFF
.,TRBJ2-7,TRBV27,TGTGCCAGCAGTTTATGGGGCGCAGTCGGCCCCTACGAGCAGTACTTC,CASSLWGAVGPYEQYF
.,TRBJ2-3,TRBV9,TGTGCCAGCAGCGTAGTGGGCGGCACAGATACGCAGTATTTT,CASSVVGGTDTQYF
.,TRBJ1-5,TRBV28,TGTGCCAGCAGTAGACGACGGACAGCTAATCAGCCCCAGCATTTT,CASSRRRTANQPQHF
.,TRBJ2-1,TRBV19,TGTGCCAGTAGTATACAAGGGCTTAGGGGCTACAATGAGCAGTTCTTC,CASSIQGLRGYNEQFF
TRBD1,TRBJ1-5,TRBV16,TGTGCCAGCTGCCCGGACAGGGCTCAGCCCCAGCATTTT,CASCPDRAQPQHF
.,TRBJ2-2,TRBV7-2,TGTGCCAGCAGCTTAGTAGGGGGGAACACCGGGGAGCTGTTTTTT,CASSLVGGNTGELFF
TRBD1,TRBJ2-7,TRBV6-6,TGTGCCAGCAGTAAAGCTGGGGACAGAGGAAGGGAGCAGTACTTC,CASSKAGDRGREQYF
TRBD2,TRBJ2-7,TRBV4-2,TGTGCCAGCAGCCAAGAGGGTCGGCTAGCGGGAGGACCCGAGCAGTACTTC,CASSQEGRLAGGPEQYF
TRBD2,TRBJ2-1,TRBV18,TGTGCCAGCTCACCAGGGACTAGCGGGAATTCTGAGCAGTTCTTC,CASSPGTSGNSEQFF
.,TRBJ2-7,TRBV30,TGTGCCTGGACCCGACAGCCCTACGAGCAGTACTTC,CAWTRQPYEQYF
TRBD1,TRBJ2-7,TRBV4-2,TGTGCCAGCAGCCAAGGGCCCCTCGGGGGACAGGGGGCGTACGAGCAGTACTTC,CASSQGPLGGQGAYEQYF
.,TRBJ2-5,TRBV5-1,TGCGCCAGCAGCTTTTCAGGGGAGAGTTACGAGACCCAGTACTTC,CASSFSGESYETQYF
.,TRBJ1-2,TRBV9,TGTGCCAGCAGCCCAGAGAGACAGGTCCCAGCCTATGGCTACACCTTC,CASSPERQVPAYGYTF
.,TRBJ1-1,TRBV18,TGTGCCAGCTCACCACCAGAGGGGGGGGCCGCTTTCTTT,CASSPPEGGAAFF
.,TRBJ1-1,TRBV29-1,TGCAGCGTCCACAGGAACCCGGAGGGGACTGAAGCTTTCTTT,CSVHRNPEGTEAFF
.,TRBJ2-3,TRBV5-1,TGCGCCAGCAGCTTGGAACAGGGAAATACGCAGTATTTT,CASSLEQGNTQYF
TRBD2,TRBJ2-3,TRBV18,TGTGCCAGCTCACCCGGACTAGCGGGAGTTCTTAGCACAGATACGCAGTATTTT,CASSPGLAGVLSTDTQYF
.,TRBJ2-5,TRBV9,TGTGCCAGCAGCGTAGGTTCCCTTCAAGAGACCCAGTACTTC,CASSVGSLQETQYF
.,TRBJ2-3,TRBV28,TGTGCCAGCAGTCTCCCCCTCACCGGGACTCCCACAGATACGCAGTATTTT,CASSLPLTGTPTDTQYF
TRBD2,TRBJ2-5,TRBV5-4,TGTGCCAGCAGCTTCCGACTAGCGGGACAAGAGACCCAGTACTTC,CASSFRLAGQETQYF
.,TRBJ1-1,TRBV7-9,TGTGCCAGCAGCGCACAGGAGAACACTGAAGCTTTCTTT,CASSAQENTEAFF
TRBD1,TRBJ1-1,TRBV7-6,TGTGCCAGCAGCTTAGGGACAGGGATTGGAGACACTGAAGCTTTCTTT,CASSLGTGIGDTEAFF
TRBD1,TRBJ2-7,TRBV7-9,TGTGCCAGCAGCTTCCGGGACAGGGCATACGAGCAGTACTTC,CASSFRDRAYEQYF
TRBD1,TRBJ2-5,TRBV4-1,TGCGCCAGCAGCCCAGACAGGGGGCTTTTGGAGACCCAGTACTTC,CASSPDRGLLETQYF
.,TRBJ2-7,TRBV7-6,TGTGCCAGCAGCTTAGCGCGGCTGGCCTACGAGCAGTACTTC,CASSLARLAYEQYF
.,TRBJ1-5,TRBV19,TGTGCCAGTACCGACCAGGGCCCATCAGGCAATCAGCCCCAGCATTTT,CASTDQGPSGNQPQHF
.,TRBJ1-5,TRBV23-1,TGCGCCAGCCGCGGGCACGGCAATCAGCCCCAGCATTTT,CASRGHGNQPQHF
.,TRBJ1-5,TRBV4-1,TGCGCCAGCAGCCAAGGTGCGGGGGGTCAGCCCCAGCATTTT,CASSQGAGGQPQHF
TRBD2,TRBJ2-7,TRBV5-4,TGTGCCAGCAGCCCGACTAGCGGGAGTAAGTACGAGCAGTACTTC,CASSPTSGSKYEQYF
TRBD2,TRBJ2-2,TRBV4-2,TGTGCCAGCAGCCAAGACCCACTAGCGGGGACGAACACCGGGGAGCTGTTTTTT,CASSQDPLAGTNTGELFF
TRBD1,TRBJ2-7,TRBV6-5,TGTGCCAGCACCAGAGGGACAGGATGGAGCTACGAGCAGTACTTC,CASTRGTGWSYEQYF
.,TRBJ2-2,TRBV29-1,TGCAGCGTTGACAGGGGCCATACCGGGGAGCTGTTTTTT,CSVDRGHTGELFF